The source of this TCR beta chain is a study of T-cell memory formation after mild COVID-19. Turning to this clonotype: What it recognizes is unknown.

TCRdb used MiXCR to reprocess the 5' RACE reads, holding one entry per CDR3 protein. This sample carries fewer than 700,000 distinct CDR3 sequences, about a fifth of them seen once, and the ten largest clones take roughly 8.3%. Findings and limits, study-wide: Confirmation was lacking for SARS-CoV-2 specificity of second-wave clones that peaked on day 37. Clones that contracted from day 15 to 85 had balanced CD4/CD8; later expanders were CD4+ biased. Contracting CD4+ clones were located mainly in CM and EM, and CD8+ clones in EMRA.

The CDR3 is made up of 14 amino acids. In germline, CDR1 is MNHNY, CDR2 SVGAGI (reference sequence). V was cut by 7 bases and J by 3 bases, with 15 bases left in between. Material: PBMCs or a T cell subset sorted from them (not recorded which). The receptor was isolated from an adult woman who had mild COVID-19 (a few samples of this study predate the infection). Cell type and time point are not known. The chain couples TRBV6-6 to TRBJ2-5; D is uncertain. CDR3 bases: TGTGCCAGCACCTTTACCCCAGCGAAAGAGACCCAGTACTTC. The encoded protein is CASTFTPAKETQYF.